Listed below are T cell receptor beta chains from one sample, sequenced in a study of blood T cells in healthy people across ages. TCRdb analysed the 5' RACE reads with MiXCR anew, one entry per CDR3 protein. Found here are more than 900,000 distinct CDR3 sequences, about 25% of them singletons; the top ten hold around 0.75%. These data were likewise used in another study, on T cells of mothers and their children.

What was sequenced was blood. Every receptor here comes from a girl between 2 and 10 years old in good health. CDR3s include the opening cysteine and the closing phenylalanine or tryptophan. Each record gives: V gene, clone size, D gene, J gene, CDR3 protein, CDR3 DNA. A D gene is named only where the DNA matches it firmly. Some rows mark clone size as missing; the rest say once, few, many or name a class of expanded clone.

V: TRBV29-1; size: NA; D: NA; J: TRBJ2-7; CDR3: CSVDGGKVSSEQYF; DNA: TGCAGCGTTGATGGGGGCAAGGTCTCATCCGAGCAGTACTTC
V: TRBV5-6; size: NA; D: NA; J: TRBJ2-1; CDR3: CASSAIDNEQFF; DNA: TGTGCCAGCAGCGCAATAGACAATGAGCAGTTCTTC
V: TRBV29-1; size: NA; D: TRBD1; J: TRBJ1-2; CDR3: CSVPSLRQGSYGYTF; DNA: TGCAGCGTCCCGTCCTTGAGACAGGGGTCCTATGGCTACACCTTC
V: TRBV20-1; size: NA; D: TRBD1; J: TRBJ1-1; CDR3: CSARPTGTGGETLNTEAFF; DNA: TGCAGTGCTAGACCTACCGGGACAGGGGGCGAAACCTTGAACACTGAAGCTTTCTTT
V: TRBV12-5; size: many; D: TRBD2; J: TRBJ2-5; CDR3: CASGPRGGETQYF; DNA: TGTGCTAGTGGTCCGAGGGGAGGGGAGACCCAGTACTTC
V: TRBV29-1; size: NA; D: NA; J: TRBJ1-2; CDR3: CSVTRSYGYTF; DNA: TGCAGCGTTACGAGATCTTATGGCTACACCTTC
V: TRBV7-7; size: few; D: TRBD1; J: TRBJ1-4; CDR3: CASSPGTGGFEKLFF; DNA: TGTGCTAGCAGCCCAGGGACAGGGGGCTTTGAAAAACTGTTTTTT
V: TRBV28; size: few; D: NA; J: TRBJ2-1; CDR3: CASSSILRTEYNEQFF; DNA: TGTGCCAGCAGTTCGATCTTACGGACAGAATACAATGAGCAGTTCTTC
V: TRBV29-1; size: NA; D: TRBD1; J: TRBJ2-7; CDR3: CSVNTGGTYEQYF; DNA: TGCAGCGTTAACACAGGGGGGACCTACGAGCAGTACTTC
V: TRBV7-9; size: NA; D: NA; J: TRBJ2-3; CDR3: CASSGPMGSTDTQYF; DNA: TGTGCCAGCTCGGGACCCATGGGGAGCACAGATACGCAGTATTTT
V: TRBV7-3; size: NA; D: NA; J: TRBJ2-1; CDR3: CASSLKAQGGQFF; DNA: TGTGCCAGCAGCTTAAAAGCGCAAGGGGGGCAGTTCTTC
V: TRBV20-1; size: NA; D: NA; J: TRBJ1-1; CDR3: CSARRSNTEAFF; DNA: TGCAGTGCTAGGAGGTCGAACACTGAAGCTTTCTTT
V: TRBV4-2; size: NA; D: TRBD1; J: TRBJ1-4; CDR3: CASSQDPSGTAGMGREKLFF; DNA: TGTGCCAGCAGCCAAGATCCCAGCGGGACAGCGGGCATGGGAAGAGAAAAACTGTTTTTT
V: TRBV4-1; size: few; D: TRBD2; J: TRBJ2-1; CDR3: CASSQDISGSYNEQFF; DNA: TGCGCCAGCAGCCAAGACATTAGCGGGAGCTACAATGAGCAGTTCTTC
V: TRBV12-5; size: NA; D: NA; J: TRBJ2-4; CDR3: CASGLMREAKTKNIQYF; DNA: TGTGCTAGTGGTTTGATGCGGGAAGCCAAGACCAAAAACATTCAGTACTTC
V: TRBV12-3/TRBV12-4; size: few; D: NA; J: TRBJ1-4; CDR3: CASSVVGEKLFF; DNA: TGTGCCAGCAGTGTTGTGGGTGAAAAACTGTTTTTT
V: TRBV29-1; size: few; D: TRBD1; J: TRBJ2-1; CDR3: CSVDPTGHLYNEQFF; DNA: TGCAGCGTTGACCCGACAGGGCATCTCTATAATGAGCAGTTCTTC
V: TRBV14; size: NA; D: NA; J: TRBJ2-7; CDR3: CASSQDGDTHYEQYF; DNA: TGCGCCAGCAGCCAAGATGGAGACACCCACTACGAGCAGTACTTC
V: TRBV7-2; size: NA; D: TRBD2; J: TRBJ2-7; CDR3: CASSFYLSGGAYEQYF; DNA: TGTGCCAGCAGCTTCTATCTCAGCGGGGGGGCCTACGAGCAGTACTTC
V: TRBV2; size: NA; D: NA; J: TRBJ2-7; CDR3: CASRNYEQYF; DNA: TGTGCCAGCAGAAACTACGAGCAGTACTTC
V: TRBV27; size: few; D: NA; J: TRBJ2-2; CDR3: CASRSGPWTGELFF; DNA: TGTGCCAGCAGATCCGGGCCTTGGACCGGGGAGCTGTTTTTT
V: TRBV11-3; size: NA; D: TRBD2; J: TRBJ2-1; CDR3: CASSSEKTSGGLYNEQFF; DNA: TGTGCCAGCAGCTCGGAAAAGACTAGCGGGGGCCTCTACAATGAGCAGTTCTTC
V: TRBV20-1; size: NA; D: NA; J: TRBJ1-4; CDR3: CSFPGMSNEKLFF; DNA: TGCAGTTTCCCAGGGATGTCAAATGAAAAACTGTTTTTT
V: TRBV20-1; size: few; D: TRBD2; J: TRBJ2-2; CDR3: CSARNEAGEYTGELFF; DNA: TGCAGTGCTAGGAATGAGGCGGGGGAATACACCGGGGAGCTGTTTTTT
V: TRBV4-1; size: few; D: TRBD2; J: TRBJ2-3; CDR3: CASSQEPGGRTDTQYF; DNA: TGCGCCAGCAGCCAAGAACCGGGGGGGCGCACAGATACGCAGTATTTT